The clone carrying this T cell receptor beta chain was seen ten or more times. This entry belongs to a study of T cells in Graves' hyperthyroidism and ophthalmopathy. J lost 2 bases, V lost 0 bases, and 3 bases had no gene match. CDR3 length equals 16 residues. CDR1 and CDR2 from the germline V gene are SEHNR and FQNEAQ (reference sequence). Authors of the study amplified TCR beta CDR3 regions from RNA transcripts. When the TCR CDR3 underwent first-round RT-PCR, the HTBI primer set was used. TCRdb reprocessed the multiplex PCR reads via MiXCR and lists one record per CDR3 protein. The sample shows about 350,000 distinct CDR3 sequences, roughly 15% of them seen only once.

This sequence originates from an older woman with Graves' ophthalmopathy. The genes are TRBV7-9 and TRBJ2-4, with TRBD2 matching over 8 bases. The sample taken for sequencing was blood. The CDR3 DNA follows: TGTGCCAGCAGCTTAGCTGGTAGCGGGACCAAAAACATTCAGTACTTC. Its translation is CASSLAGSGTKNIQYF.